Presented here are 28 T cell receptor beta chains from one specimen sequenced in a study of immune evolution from preneoplasia to lung adenocarcinoma. Sequencing was performed with immunoSEQ multiplex PCR; in TCRdb, only in-frame clones are kept and a portion is missing. The sample contains just over 4,000 clones, 80% to 90% of which appear only once. Sequenced: FFPE minimally invasive lung adenocarcinoma tissue. Source of these receptors: a donor older than 65 with lung adenocarcinoma.

The chain is built from TRBV18 and TRBJ2-3, with 7 bases fitting TRBD2. The CDR3 contains 15 residues. V trimming: 3 bases; J trimming: 4 bases; junction bases outside the gene matches: 7. Germline V lookup: CDR1 KGHSH, CDR2 LQKENI. The CDR3 DNA sequence: TGTGCCAGCTCACCTGGGCCGGGGGGTTCAGATACGCAGTATTTT. This encodes CASSPGPGGSDTQYF. Variable domain in full (rest from reference TRBV18 and TRBJ2-3): NAGVMQNPRHLVRRRGQEARLRCSPMKGHSHVYWYRQLPEEGLKFMVYLQKENIIDESGMPKERFSAEFPKEGPSILRIQQVVRGDSAAYFCASSPGPGGSDTQYFGPGTRLTVL.

The chain links TRBV4-3 to TRBJ1-2; D is uncertain. The CDR3 consists of 13 residues. Looked up from germline, CDR1 is LGHNA and CDR2 is YSLEER. The V gene lost 0 bases and the J gene lost 7 bases, with 9 bases spanning the gap. This CDR3 is CASSQEVTFGYTF. The CDR3 DNA follows: TGCGCCAGCAGCCAAGAAGTGACATTTGGCTACACCTTC.

This clone has only one observation. The chain combines TRBV29-1 with TRBJ2-3, with TRBD1 as a possible D gene (6 bases). Looked up from germline, CDR1 is SQVTM and CDR2 is ANQGSEA. The V gene lost 1 base and the J gene lost 0 bases, with 11 bases spanning the gap. CDR3 length equals 15 residues. As DNA, the CDR3 is TGCAGCGTTGAAGCCGGACAGTTAAGCACAGATACGCAGTATTTT. Translating it yields CSVEAGQLSTDTQYF.

The gene calls are TRBV30 and TRBJ1-2; D remains ambiguous. The length of the CDR3 is 12 residues. The V end lost 2 bases, the J end lost 4 bases, and 8 bases lay between the germline ends. Germline loops: CDR1 GTSNPN, CDR2 SVGIG (reference sequence). CDR3 protein: CAWSFRGYGYTF. The DNA for the CDR3 is TGTGCCTGGAGTTTTCGGGGCTATGGCTACACCTTC. The full variable domain, its missing parts supplied by reference TRBV30 and TRBJ1-2, is SQTIHQWPATLVQPVGSPLSLECTVEGTSNPNLYWYRQAAGRGLQLLFYSVGIGQISSEVPQNLSASRPQDRQFILSSKKLLLSDSGFYLCAWSFRGYGYTFGSGTRLTVV.

A single count supports this clone. The chain has TRBV6-6 and TRBJ2-2; TRBD1 is a possible D gene (6 bases). V was trimmed by 6 bases and J by 5 bases, leaving 13 bases between them. The CDR3 length is 14 residues. Per germline, CDR1 MNHNY and CDR2 SVGAGI (reference sequence). CDR3 nucleotide sequence: TGTGCCAGCAGCAGGACAGTAAAAACCGGGGAGCTGTTTTTT. Translated: CASSRTVKTGELFF.

The rearrangement links TRBV27 to TRBJ1-1; D perhaps matches TRBD1 (5 bases). Trimming left V 8 bases short and J 0 bases short, with 10 bases between. Germline loops: CDR1 MNHEY, CDR2 SMNVEV (reference sequence). The CDR3 is made up of 13 amino acids. CDR3 sequence reads: CASRGGMNTEAFF. The CDR3 DNA is TGTGCCAGCCGGGGGGGGATGAACACTGAAGCTTTCTTT.

V gene TRBV4-1 combines with J gene TRBJ1-2, with a possible D match to TRBD1 (5 bases). CDR3 length: 15 residues. With 0 bases removed from V and 8 bases from J, the gap between germline ends came to 16 bases. Germline CDR1 reads MGHRA; CDR2 reads YSYEKL. The CDR3 loop is CASSQDWEGRVGYTF. DNA for the CDR3: TGCGCCAGCAGCCAAGATTGGGAGGGGCGGGTCGGCTACACCTTC.

The chain couples TRBV20-1 to TRBJ1-2; D is unclear. Trimming removed 3 bases at V and 4 bases at J, with 6 bases between. The CDR3 has 11 amino acids. Germline V gene sequence: CDR1 DFQATT, CDR2 SNEGSKA (reference sequence). The CDR3 spells CSASNVYGYTF. The CDR3 region has the DNA TGCAGTGCTAGTAACGTCTATGGCTACACCTTC.

This clone was detected once. V gene TRBV30 combines with J gene TRBJ1-4; D is unclear. V lost 2 bases, J lost 1 base, and 8 bases lay in between. This CDR3 has 14 residues. The V gene's germline CDR1 is GTSNPN and CDR2 SVGIG (reference sequence). The CDR3 DNA is TGTGCCTGGAGTAAGAGGGAAACTAATGAAAAACTGTTTTTT. As protein: CAWSKRETNEKLFF.

The chain joins TRBV10-3 to TRBJ1-2; TRBD1 matches at 10 bases. The CDR3 extends over 14 amino acids. Germline-derived CDR1 and CDR2 are ENHRY and SYGVKD. The V segment lost 6 bases and the J segment 2 bases; nucleotides outside the gene matches: 3. Written as DNA, the CDR3 is TGTGCCATCAGCGGACAGGGGGAGAACTATGGCTACACCTTC. Its translation: CAISGQGENYGYTF.

DNA for the CDR3: TGTGCCAGCAGCGTCTTGTCTACTAGCGGTACAGATACGCAGTATTTT. Its translation is CASSVLSTSGTDTQYF. The chain couples TRBV9 to TRBJ2-3; 8 positions match TRBD2. V was clipped by 2 bases and J by 3 bases; unmatched bases: 8. CDR1 and CDR2 from the germline V gene are SGDLS and YYNGEE. The CDR3 extends over 16 amino acids.

The chain's CDR3 is CSVGDRRGYTF. The CDR3 coding sequence is TGCAGCGTGGGGGACAGAAGAGGCTACACCTTC. The chain joins TRBV29-1 to TRBJ1-2, with 7 bases identical to TRBD1. The CDR3 is made up of 11 amino acids. Trimming cost V 6 bases and J 8 bases; bases outside gene matches: 6. Germline assignment: CDR1 SQVTM and CDR2 ANQGSEA.

The V and J genes are TRBV7-2 and TRBJ2-1; 7 bases line up with TRBD2. V gave up 2 bases and J gave up 7 bases; unmatched junction bases: 8. This CDR3 is built from 15 residues. Germline values: CDR1 SGHTA, CDR2 FQGNSA. The CDR3 nucleotides are TGTGCCAGCAGCTTACTAGCGGCCGGGTGGAATGAGCAGTTCTTC. Protein product: CASSLLAAGWNEQFF.

The V gene is TRBV12-5, the J gene TRBJ2-7; possibly TRBD1 for D (6 bases). CDR1 LGHNT and CDR2 FRNRAP come from the germline V gene. The CDR3 has 16 residues. V lost 6 bases and J 6 bases, leaving 24 bases between the germline ends. This CDR3 reads CASGSGTSDFKSEQYF. The CDR3 nucleotides read TGTGCTAGTGGCTCCGGGACAAGTGACTTCAAAAGCGAGCAGTACTTC.

This clone appeared a few times. CDR3 in DNA: TGCGCCAGCAGCCAAGATCGCGGACCATTGAATGAGCAGTTCTTC. This gives the protein CASSQDRGPLNEQFF. V and J are TRBV4-1 and TRBJ2-1, with D unresolved. With 0 bases removed from V and 7 bases from J, the gap between germline ends came to 13 bases. The CDR3 length is 15 residues. CDR1 and CDR2 (germline): MGHRA, YSYEKL.

The chain couples TRBV30 to TRBJ1-1, with 9 bases identical to TRBD1. The J segment lost 1 base and the V segment lost 5 bases, leaving 11 bases of the junction unmatched. Germline values: CDR1 GTSNPN, CDR2 SVGIG (reference sequence). This CDR3 has 16 residues. The CDR3 nucleotides are TGTGCCTGGGGACAGGGGCTCACCTGGGGGAACACTGAAGCTTTCTTT. This gives the protein CAWGQGLTWGNTEAFF. Using reference TRBV30 and TRBJ1-1 for the parts outside the CDR3, the full variable domain is SQTIHQWPATLVQPVGSPLSLECTVEGTSNPNLYWYRQAAGRGLQLLFYSVGIGQISSEVPQNLSASRPQDRQFILSSKKLLLSDSGFYLCAWGQGLTWGNTEAFFGQGTRLTVV.

This clone showed up just a few times. The CDR3 here is CASSAAGYNEQFF. Here the CDR3 DNA reads TGTGCCAGCTCGGCAGCGGGATACAATGAGCAGTTCTTC. The V gene is TRBV9, the J gene TRBJ2-1; 7 positions agree with TRBD2. The CDR3 sequence is 13 residues long. Losses at the gene ends were 7 bases for V and 4 bases for J; bases not matched to a gene: 5. The germline V gene encodes CDR1 SGDLS and CDR2 YYNGEE.

The chain links TRBV19 to TRBJ2-2, with D maybe TRBD1 (6 bases). The CDR3 length is 15 residues. V lost 7 bases and J 8 bases, leaving 20 bases between the germline ends. Germline V CDR1 and CDR2: LNHDA, SQIVND (reference sequence). The CDR3, as DNA: TGTGCCAGTATGAGACAGGAAGTCGGCGTGGGGGAGCTGTTTTTT. Its protein product is CASMRQEVGVGELFF.

In this sample, this clone turned up once. J is TRBJ2-7 and V is TRBV19; 8 bases agree with TRBD1. Germline V gene data show CDR1 as LNHDA and CDR2 as SQIVND (reference sequence). CDR3 length: 14 amino acids. J gave up 0 bases and V 9 bases, and 7 bases lay outside the gene matches. The CDR3 DNA is TGTGCCAGCTCGAAACAGGGGGACTCCTACGAGCAGTACTTC. It is translated as CASSKQGDSYEQYF.

The CDR3 is CASSLWSRGRDVGIQYF. Written as DNA, the CDR3 is TGTGCCAGCAGTTTATGGTCCCGCGGGAGGGATGTAGGCATTCAGTACTTC. The chain combines TRBV28 with TRBJ2-4, with 9 bases matching TRBD2. Germline loops: CDR1 MDHEN, CDR2 SYDVKM. With 0 bases clipped from V and 9 bases from J, the junction kept 12 bases outside the gene matches. This CDR3 has 17 residues.

V usage is TRBV6-1 and J usage is TRBJ1-3; the D is unclear. CDR1 is MNHNS, CDR2 SASEGT, per germline. V lost 5 bases and J 1 base, leaving 9 bases between the germline ends. This CDR3 has 14 residues. Here the CDR3 reads CASSSWESGNTIYF. The CDR3 DNA sequence: TGTGCCAGCAGTTCATGGGAGTCTGGAAACACCATATATTTT.

The chain combines TRBV15 with TRBJ2-1; the D is unclear. Trimming took 6 bases from V and 2 from J, leaving 8 bases between them. The CDR3 is made up of 13 amino acids. Germline V gives CDR1 LNHNV, CDR2 YYDKDF (reference sequence). The CDR3 DNA is TGTGCCACCAGGCCTACAGCCTACAATGAGCAGTTCTTC. Translation: CATRPTAYNEQFF.

The genes are TRBV4-1 and TRBJ2-1; TRBD2 agrees at 12 bases. The CDR3 consists of 16 residues. Germline lookup yields CDR1 MGHRA and CDR2 YSYEKL. V was pared by 2 bases and J by 8 bases, with 7 bases of the junction left unmatched. This chain's CDR3 is CASSQTSSGRAHEQFF. The DNA of the CDR3 is TGCGCCAGCAGCCAAACCTCTAGCGGGAGGGCCCATGAGCAGTTCTTC.

This rearrangement joins TRBV5-1 to TRBJ2-2; 8 bases map to TRBD1. With V trimmed by 4 bases and J by 1 base, 9 bases remained unmatched. The CDR3 sequence is 17 residues long. Germline CDR1 reads SGHRS; CDR2 reads YFSETQ. Here the CDR3 DNA reads TGCGCCAGCAGCCGCAAGCGAACAGGGGGGAACACCGGGGAGCTGTTTTTT. Protein: CASSRKRTGGNTGELFF. The full variable domain, in which reference TRBV5-1 and TRBJ2-2 provide the parts outside the CDR3, is KAGVTQTPRYLIKTRGQQVTLSCSPISGHRSVSWYQQTPGQGLQFLFEYFSETQRNKGNFPGRFSGRQFSNSRSEMNVSTLELGDSALYLCASSRKRTGGNTGELFFGEGSRLTVL.

The chain links TRBV15 to TRBJ2-3; 7 bases agree with TRBD2. This CDR3 region has 18 residues. V shed 1 base and J 0 bases; nucleotides not matched to a gene: 10. The V gene's germline CDR1 is LNHNV and CDR2 YYDKDF (reference sequence). CDR3 protein: CATSRGYLAGESTDTQYF. In DNA, the CDR3 is TGTGCCACCAGCAGAGGTTATCTCGCGGGAGAGAGCACAGATACGCAGTATTTT.

This chain joins TRBV2 and TRBJ2-2, with a tentative D call TRBD2 (5 bases). Germline V gene sequence: CDR1 SNHLY, CDR2 FYNNEI. V was pared by 6 bases and J by 0 bases, with 14 bases between. The length of the CDR3 is 16 residues. CDR3 sequence (DNA): TGTGCCAGCAGGGTTTCCGGCGGGCCGAACACCGGGGAGCTGTTTTTT. Residues: CASRVSGGPNTGELFF.

The V and J genes are TRBV9 and TRBJ1-1; D may be TRBD1 (5 bases). Per germline, CDR1 SGDLS and CDR2 YYNGEE. V was pared by 0 bases and J by 5 bases, with 11 bases between. This CDR3 has 14 amino acids. The chain's CDR3 is CASSVGGSRTEAFF. CDR3 sequence (DNA): TGTGCCAGCAGCGTAGGGGGGTCTAGAACTGAAGCTTTCTTT.

The chain employs TRBV30 and TRBJ2-3; D is uncertain. CDR1 and CDR2 (germline): GTSNPN, SVGIG (reference sequence). V lost 5 bases to trimming and J lost 4 bases, with 10 bases between them. This CDR3 spans 12 amino acids. CDR3 nucleotide sequence: TGTGCCTGGGACCTGAATTCAGATACGCAGTATTTT. Its protein is CAWDLNSDTQYF.